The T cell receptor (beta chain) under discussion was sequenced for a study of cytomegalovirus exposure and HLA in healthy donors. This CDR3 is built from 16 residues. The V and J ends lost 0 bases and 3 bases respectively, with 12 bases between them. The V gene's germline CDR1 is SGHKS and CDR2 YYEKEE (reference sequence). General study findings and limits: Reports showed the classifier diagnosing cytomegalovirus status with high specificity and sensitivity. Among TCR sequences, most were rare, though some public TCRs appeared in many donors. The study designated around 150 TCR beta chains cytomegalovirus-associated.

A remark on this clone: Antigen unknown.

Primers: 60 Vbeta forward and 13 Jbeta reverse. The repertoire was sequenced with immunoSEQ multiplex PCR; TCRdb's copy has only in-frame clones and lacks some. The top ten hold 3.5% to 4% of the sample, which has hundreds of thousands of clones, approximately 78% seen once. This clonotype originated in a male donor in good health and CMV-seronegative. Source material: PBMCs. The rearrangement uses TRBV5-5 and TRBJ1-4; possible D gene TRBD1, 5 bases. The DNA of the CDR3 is TGTGCCAGCAGCTTGGGGCAGGGTGAGGCTAATGAAAAACTGTTTTTT. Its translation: CASSLGQGEANEKLFF.